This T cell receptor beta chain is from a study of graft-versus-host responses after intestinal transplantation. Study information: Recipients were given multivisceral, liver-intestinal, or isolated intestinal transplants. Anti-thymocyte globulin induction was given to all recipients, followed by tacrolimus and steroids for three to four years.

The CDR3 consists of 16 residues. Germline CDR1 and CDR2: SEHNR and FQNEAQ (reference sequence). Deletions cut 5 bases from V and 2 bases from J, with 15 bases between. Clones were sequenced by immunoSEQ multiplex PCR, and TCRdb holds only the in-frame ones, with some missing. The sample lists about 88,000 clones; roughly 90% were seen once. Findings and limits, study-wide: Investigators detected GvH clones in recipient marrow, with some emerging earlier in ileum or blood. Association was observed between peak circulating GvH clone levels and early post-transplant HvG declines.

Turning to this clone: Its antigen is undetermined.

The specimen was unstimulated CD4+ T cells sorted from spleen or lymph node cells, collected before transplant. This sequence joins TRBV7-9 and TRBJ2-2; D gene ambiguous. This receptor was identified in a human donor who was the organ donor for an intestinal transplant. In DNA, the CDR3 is TGTGCCAGCAGCGATACAAGGCGGAGAAACACCGGGGAGCTGTTTTTT. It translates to CASSDTRRRNTGELFF.